This entry describes one T cell receptor beta chain. This table comes from immunoSEQ multiplex PCR, and its TCRdb copy is limited to in-frame clones, with some not included. The sample includes some 110,000 clones, over 75% of them seen just once. Germline CDR1 SNHLY, CDR2 FYNNEI. CDR3 length: 13 amino acids. Trimming pared 6 bases from V and 11 bases from J, leaving 17 bases between. These data originate in a study of radiotherapy plus CTLA-4 blockade in lung cancer. Patients with chemo-refractory metastatic non-small-cell lung cancer received focal radiation plus CTLA-4 blockade with ipilimumab. The receptor comes from a human donor with non-small cell lung cancer that progressed on radiotherapy plus ipilimumab. Some clones in this sample may be carry-over from other donors' samples. The source was peripheral blood, collected from a patient treated with radiotherapy plus ipilimumab. The chain employs TRBV2 and TRBJ2-4; possible D gene TRBD1, 5 bases. CDR3 nucleotide sequence: TGTGCCAGCAGCCCCCCCAGAGAACAGGTTCAGTACTTC. Translating it yields CASSPPREQVQYF.